This T cell receptor (beta chain) was retrieved from a study of T cell responses to AZD1222 COVID-19 vaccine. Points from the study as a whole: There were mostly white British donors and more females than males, and clonal diversity was possibly underestimated. Spike as a whole was targeted by vaccine-associated CD4 TCRs, dominant at 160-218 and 743-854.

Pooled together were second doses at about 4 or about 12 weeks. The V end was cut by 7 bases, the J end by 2 bases, with 16 bases between. Looked up from germline, CDR1 is SGDLS and CDR2 is YYNGEE. This CDR3 is 15 amino acids long. On this clone itself: Its antigen is undetermined.

Method: immunoSEQ multiplex PCR; TCRdb's copy keeps in-frame clones and lacks some. The sample contains over 110,000 clones, under 90% of which appear only once. The rearrangement links TRBV9 to TRBJ2-1; D may correspond to TRBD1 or TRBD2 (5 bases each). This specimen consisted of peripheral blood, obtained 28 days after the second AZD1222 dose. This clonotype was sampled from an adult who received the AZD1222 COVID-19 vaccine. CDR3 protein: CASSRTGTAYNEQFF. The CDR3 DNA sequence: TGTGCCAGCTCTCGTACGGGGACCGCCTACAATGAGCAGTTCTTC.